This T cell receptor beta chain was sequenced for a study of T cell responses to AZD1222 COVID-19 vaccine. Details on this clone: Its antigen is currently unknown.

The protocol was immunoSEQ multiplex PCR, while the TCRdb copy is restricted to in-frame clones and leaves out a portion. The sample holds about 110,000 clones, roughly 84% seen once. From germline, CDR1 is MRHNA and CDR2 SNTAGT. The CDR3 spans 15 residues. The V gene lost 6 bases and the J gene lost 7 bases, with 16 bases spanning the gap. Study results and caveats: Increases in Spike-specific TCR breadth and depth were seen after two AZD1222 doses. White British ancestry dominated among donors, who included more females, and clonal diversity was possibly underestimated.

The sample here was peripheral blood, taken on day 0 of AZD1222 vaccination. This sequence was found in an adult in good health. V gene TRBV6-4 combines with J gene TRBJ1-6, with D possibly matching TRBD1 (5 bases). CDR3 DNA: TGTGCCAGCAGCGAGGGACTGACGGGGAATTCACCCCTCCACTTT. This encodes CASSEGLTGNSPLHF.